This TCR beta chain was sequenced during a study of T cell clonotyping in hematopoietic cell transplantation. Study results and caveats: At the given depth, recipient repertoires were over 95% de novo clonotypes. Recipient TCR diversity dropped after transplant; expanded clonotypes rose from day 30 to 180.

The assay was immunoSEQ multiplex PCR, and TCRdb's table has in-frame clones only and misses some. The profile shows around 28,000 clones, roughly 84% of them singletons. Remarks on this clone: Its antigen remains unknown.

CDR1 and CDR2 (germline): SGHDN, FVKESK. The CDR3 has 14 residues. V lost 7 bases and J 0 bases, leaving 12 bases between the germline ends. Time point defined: recipient sample about 28 days before transplant, after cytoreduction. The source material was peripheral blood mononuclear cells, sampled before stem cell transplant. The chain couples TRBV14 to TRBJ1-1, with D unresolved. The receptor comes from a man aged 35 to 55 with acute myeloid leukemia. Some clones in this sample may be carry-over from other donors' samples. CDR3 in DNA: TGTGCCAGCAACCCTCTGAGCATGAACACTGAAGCTTTCTTT. Its protein product is CASNPLSMNTEAFF. The full variable domain, its missing parts supplied by reference TRBV14 and TRBJ1-1, is EAGVTQFPSHSVIEKGQTVTLRCDPISGHDNLYWYRRVMGKEIKFLLHFVKESKQDESGMPNNRFLAERTGGTYSTLKVQPAELEDSGVYFCASNPLSMNTEAFFGQGTRLTVV.